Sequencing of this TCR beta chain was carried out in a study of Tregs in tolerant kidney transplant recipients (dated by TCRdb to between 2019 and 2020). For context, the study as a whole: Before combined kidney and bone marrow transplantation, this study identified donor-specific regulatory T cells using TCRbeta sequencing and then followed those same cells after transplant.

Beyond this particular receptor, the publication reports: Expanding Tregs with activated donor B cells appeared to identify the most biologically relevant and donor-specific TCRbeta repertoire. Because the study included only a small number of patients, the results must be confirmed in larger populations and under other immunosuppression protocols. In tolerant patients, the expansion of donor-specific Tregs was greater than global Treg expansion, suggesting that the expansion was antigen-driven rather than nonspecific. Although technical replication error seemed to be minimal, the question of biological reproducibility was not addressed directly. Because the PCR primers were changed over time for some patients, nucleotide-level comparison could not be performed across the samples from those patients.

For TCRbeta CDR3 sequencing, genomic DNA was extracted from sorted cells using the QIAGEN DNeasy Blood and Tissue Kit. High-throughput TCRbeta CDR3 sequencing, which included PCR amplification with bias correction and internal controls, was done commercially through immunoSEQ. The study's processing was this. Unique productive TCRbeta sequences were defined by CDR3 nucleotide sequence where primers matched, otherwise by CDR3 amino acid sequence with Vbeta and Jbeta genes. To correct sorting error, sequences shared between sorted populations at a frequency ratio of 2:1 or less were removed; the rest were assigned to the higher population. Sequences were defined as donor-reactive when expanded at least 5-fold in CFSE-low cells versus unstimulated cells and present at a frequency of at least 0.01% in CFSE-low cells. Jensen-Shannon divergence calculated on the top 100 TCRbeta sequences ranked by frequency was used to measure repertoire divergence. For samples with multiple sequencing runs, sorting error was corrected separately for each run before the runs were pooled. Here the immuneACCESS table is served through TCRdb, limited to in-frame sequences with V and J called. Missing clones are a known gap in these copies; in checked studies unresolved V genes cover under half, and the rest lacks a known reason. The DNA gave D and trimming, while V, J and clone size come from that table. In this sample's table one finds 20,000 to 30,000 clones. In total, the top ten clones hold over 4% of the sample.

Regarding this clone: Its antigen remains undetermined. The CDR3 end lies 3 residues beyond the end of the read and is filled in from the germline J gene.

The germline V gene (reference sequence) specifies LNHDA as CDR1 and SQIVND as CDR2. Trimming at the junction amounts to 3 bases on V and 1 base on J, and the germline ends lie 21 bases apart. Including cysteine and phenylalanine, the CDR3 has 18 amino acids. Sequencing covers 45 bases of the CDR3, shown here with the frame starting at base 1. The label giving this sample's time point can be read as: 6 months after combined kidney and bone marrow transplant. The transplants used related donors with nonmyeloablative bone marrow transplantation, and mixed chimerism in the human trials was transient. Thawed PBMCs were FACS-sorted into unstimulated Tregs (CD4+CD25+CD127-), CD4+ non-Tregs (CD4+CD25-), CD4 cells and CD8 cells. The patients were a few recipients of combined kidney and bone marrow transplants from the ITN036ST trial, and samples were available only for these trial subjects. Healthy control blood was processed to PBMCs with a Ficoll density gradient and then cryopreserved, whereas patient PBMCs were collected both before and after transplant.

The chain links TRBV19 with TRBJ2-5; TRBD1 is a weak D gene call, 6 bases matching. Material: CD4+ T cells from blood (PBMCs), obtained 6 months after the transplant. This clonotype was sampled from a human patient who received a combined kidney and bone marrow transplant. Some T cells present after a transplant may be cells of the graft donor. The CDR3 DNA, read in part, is TGTGCCAGTAGTATGGCGGGTCGTAGTGGGGGCGGCCAAGAGACC. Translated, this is CASSMAGRSGGGQET. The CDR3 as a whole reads CASSMAGRSGGGQETQYF.